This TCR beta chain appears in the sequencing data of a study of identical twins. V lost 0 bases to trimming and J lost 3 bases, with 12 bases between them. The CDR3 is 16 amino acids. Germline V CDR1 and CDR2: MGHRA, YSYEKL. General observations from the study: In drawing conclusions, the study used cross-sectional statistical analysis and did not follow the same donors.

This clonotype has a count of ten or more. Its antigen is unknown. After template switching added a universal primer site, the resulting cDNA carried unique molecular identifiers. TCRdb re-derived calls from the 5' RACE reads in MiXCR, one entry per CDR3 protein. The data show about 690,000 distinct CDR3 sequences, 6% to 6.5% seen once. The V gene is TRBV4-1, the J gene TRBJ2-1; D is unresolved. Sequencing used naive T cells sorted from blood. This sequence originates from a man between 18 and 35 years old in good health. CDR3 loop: CASSQDVAVGYNEQFF. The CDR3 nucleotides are TGCGCCAGCAGCCAAGATGTGGCGGTGGGCTACAATGAGCAGTTCTTC.